This T cell receptor beta chain was identified in a study of PD-1 blockade in classical Hodgkin lymphoma. TCRdb's table, derived via immunoSEQ multiplex PCR, lists solely in-frame clones and lacks some. The sample lists tens of thousands of clones; 88% were seen once. Whole-study findings and limits: Underlying causes for the observed repertoire differences were not defined, possibly disease activity or prior therapy. The study reported lower baseline TCR diversity in newly diagnosed patients than in healthy donors.

Time point noted: newly diagnosed, previously untreated cHL patient sample. Using magnetic negative selection, the CD4+ T cells were separated out of thawed PBMCs. It was PBMCs in newly diagnosed, untreated classical Hodgkin lymphoma that served as comparison. Concerning this clone itself: The target antigen is unknown.

The sequencing input was CD4+ T cells from blood. This clonotype was sampled from a human donor with classical Hodgkin lymphoma.

CDR3 protein: CASSQVGQSSSYEQYF. The CDR3 DNA reads TGTGCCAGCTCCCAGGTTGGACAGTCGAGCTCCTACGAGCAGTACTTC. The chain employs TRBV6-6 and TRBJ2-7; the D gene is possibly TRBD1 (6 bases). Trimming took 8 bases from V and 0 from J, leaving 20 bases between them. The germline V gene encodes CDR1 MNHNY and CDR2 SVGAGI (reference sequence). This CDR3 region has 16 residues.